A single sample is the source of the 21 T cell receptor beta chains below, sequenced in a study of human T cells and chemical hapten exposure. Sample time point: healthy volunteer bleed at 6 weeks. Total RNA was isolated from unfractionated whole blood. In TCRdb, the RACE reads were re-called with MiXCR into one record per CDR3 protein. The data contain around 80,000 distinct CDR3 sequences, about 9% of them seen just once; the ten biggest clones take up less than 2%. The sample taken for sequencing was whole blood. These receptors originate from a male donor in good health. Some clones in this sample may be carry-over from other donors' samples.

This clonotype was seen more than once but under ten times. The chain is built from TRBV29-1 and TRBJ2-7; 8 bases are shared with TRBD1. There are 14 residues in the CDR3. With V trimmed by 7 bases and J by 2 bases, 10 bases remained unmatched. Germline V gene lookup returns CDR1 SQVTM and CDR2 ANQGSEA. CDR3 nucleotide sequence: TGCAGCGCCGGCGGACAGGGTCCCCCCTACGAGCAGTACTTC. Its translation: CSAGGQGPPYEQYF.

The CDR3 DNA reads as TGTGCCAGCAGCTTGGCCAGGACTAGCGGGGGGTACGAGCAGTACTTC. Translated, it gives CASSLARTSGGYEQYF. The V gene is TRBV5-5, the J gene TRBJ2-7, with 14 bases fitting TRBD2. Looked up from germline, CDR1 is SGHKS and CDR2 is YYEKEE (reference sequence). This CDR3 comprises 16 residues. Trimming cost V 0 bases and J 4 bases; bases outside gene matches: 3.

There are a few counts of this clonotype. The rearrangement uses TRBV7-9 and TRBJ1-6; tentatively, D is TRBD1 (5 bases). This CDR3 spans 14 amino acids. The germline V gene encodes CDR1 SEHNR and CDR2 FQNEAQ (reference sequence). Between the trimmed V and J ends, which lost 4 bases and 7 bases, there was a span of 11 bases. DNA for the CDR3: TGTGCCAGCAGCTCCCGGGACTCAAATTCACCCCTCCACTTT. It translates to CASSSRDSNSPLHF.

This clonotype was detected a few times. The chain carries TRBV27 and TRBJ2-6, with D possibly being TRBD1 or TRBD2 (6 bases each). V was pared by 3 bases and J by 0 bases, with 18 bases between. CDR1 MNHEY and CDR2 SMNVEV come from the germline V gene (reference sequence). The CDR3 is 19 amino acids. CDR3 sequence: CASSFWIGGQGSGANVLTF. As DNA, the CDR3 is TGTGCCAGCAGTTTTTGGATCGGGGGCCAGGGCTCTGGGGCCAACGTCCTGACTTTC.

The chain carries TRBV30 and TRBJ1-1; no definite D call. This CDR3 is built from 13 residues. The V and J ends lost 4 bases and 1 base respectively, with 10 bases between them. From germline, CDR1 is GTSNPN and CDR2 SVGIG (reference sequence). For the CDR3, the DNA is TGTGCCTGGATGAGGTCATCGAACACTGAAGCTTTCTTT. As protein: CAWMRSSNTEAFF. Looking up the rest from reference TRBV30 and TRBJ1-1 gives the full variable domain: SQTIHQWPATLVQPVGSPLSLECTVEGTSNPNLYWYRQAAGRGLQLLFYSVGIGQISSEVPQNLSASRPQDRQFILSSKKLLLSDSGFYLCAWMRSSNTEAFFGQGTRLTVV.

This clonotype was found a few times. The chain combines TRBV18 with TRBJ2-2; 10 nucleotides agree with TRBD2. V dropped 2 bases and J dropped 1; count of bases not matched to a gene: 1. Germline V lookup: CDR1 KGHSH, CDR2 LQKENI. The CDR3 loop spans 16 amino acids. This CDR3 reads CASSPRTSGNTGELFF. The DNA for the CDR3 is TGTGCCAGCTCACCAAGGACTAGCGGGAACACCGGGGAGCTGTTTTTT.

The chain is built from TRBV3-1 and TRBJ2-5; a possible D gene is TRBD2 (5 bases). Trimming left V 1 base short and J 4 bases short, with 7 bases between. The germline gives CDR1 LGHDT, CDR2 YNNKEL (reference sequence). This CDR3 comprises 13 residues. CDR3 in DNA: TGTGCCAGCAGCCAAGTCCTAGCAGAGACCCAGTACTTC. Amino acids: CASSQVLAETQYF.

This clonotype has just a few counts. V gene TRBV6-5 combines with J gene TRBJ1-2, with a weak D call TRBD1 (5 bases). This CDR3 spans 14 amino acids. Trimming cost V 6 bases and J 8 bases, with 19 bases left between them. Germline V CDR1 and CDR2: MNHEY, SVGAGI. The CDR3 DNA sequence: TGTGCCAGCAGAAACGGGGACTCCAACTGGGGCTACACCTTC. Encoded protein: CASRNGDSNWGYTF.

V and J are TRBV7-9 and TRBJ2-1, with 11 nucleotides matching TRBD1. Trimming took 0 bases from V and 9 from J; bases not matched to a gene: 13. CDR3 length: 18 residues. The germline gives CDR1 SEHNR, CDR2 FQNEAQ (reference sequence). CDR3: CASSLALRTGGTGTEQFF. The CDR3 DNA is TGTGCCAGCAGCTTAGCGCTGAGGACAGGGGGCACCGGGACTGAGCAGTTCTTC.

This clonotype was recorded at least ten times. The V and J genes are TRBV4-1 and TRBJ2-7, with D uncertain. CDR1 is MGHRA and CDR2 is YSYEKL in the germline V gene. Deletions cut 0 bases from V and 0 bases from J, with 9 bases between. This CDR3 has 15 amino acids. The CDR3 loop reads CASSQDRWSSYEQYF. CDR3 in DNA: TGCGCCAGCAGCCAAGATAGGTGGAGCTCCTACGAGCAGTACTTC.

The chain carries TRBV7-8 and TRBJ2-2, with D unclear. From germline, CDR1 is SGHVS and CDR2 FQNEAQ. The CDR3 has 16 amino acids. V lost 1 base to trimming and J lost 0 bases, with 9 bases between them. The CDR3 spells CASSLERIANTGELFF. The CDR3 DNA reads TGTGCCAGCAGCTTAGAACGAATCGCGAACACCGGGGAGCTGTTTTTT.

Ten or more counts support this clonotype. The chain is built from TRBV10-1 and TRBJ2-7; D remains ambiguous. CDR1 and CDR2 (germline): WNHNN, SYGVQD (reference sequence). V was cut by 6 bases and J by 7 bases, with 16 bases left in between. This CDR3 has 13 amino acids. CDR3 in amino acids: CASSHALSQEQYF. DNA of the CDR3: TGCGCCAGCAGCCACGCACTGAGTCAGGAGCAGTACTTC.

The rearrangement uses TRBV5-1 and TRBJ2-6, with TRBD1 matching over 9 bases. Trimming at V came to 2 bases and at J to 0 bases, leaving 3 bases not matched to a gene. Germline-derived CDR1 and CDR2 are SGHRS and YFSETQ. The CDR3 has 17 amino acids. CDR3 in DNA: TGCGCCAGCAGCTTCGGGACAGGGCGCTCTGGGGCCAACGTCCTGACTTTC. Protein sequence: CASSFGTGRSGANVLTF.

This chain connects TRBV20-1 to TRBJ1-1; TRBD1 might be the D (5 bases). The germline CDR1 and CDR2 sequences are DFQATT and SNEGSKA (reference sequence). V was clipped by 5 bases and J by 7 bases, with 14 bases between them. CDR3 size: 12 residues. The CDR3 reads CSAPGAAVEAFF. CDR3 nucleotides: TGCAGTGCTCCCGGGGCCGCGGTTGAAGCTTTCTTT.

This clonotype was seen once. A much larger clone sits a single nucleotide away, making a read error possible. This CDR3 reads CASSNSNQPQHF. The CDR3 coding sequence is TGTGCCAGCAGCAATAGCAATCAGCCCCAGCATTTT. J is TRBJ1-5 and V is TRBV7-9; no reliable D call. Germline V gene sequence: CDR1 SEHNR, CDR2 FQNEAQ (reference sequence). Trimming shortened V by 5 bases and J by 0 bases, and 2 bases separated the two germline ends. The CDR3 is 12 residues long.

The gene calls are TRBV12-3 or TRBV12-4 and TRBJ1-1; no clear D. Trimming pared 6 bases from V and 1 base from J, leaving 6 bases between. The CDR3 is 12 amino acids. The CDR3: CASRDPNTEAFF. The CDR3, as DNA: TGTGCCAGCAGAGACCCGAACACTGAAGCTTTCTTT.

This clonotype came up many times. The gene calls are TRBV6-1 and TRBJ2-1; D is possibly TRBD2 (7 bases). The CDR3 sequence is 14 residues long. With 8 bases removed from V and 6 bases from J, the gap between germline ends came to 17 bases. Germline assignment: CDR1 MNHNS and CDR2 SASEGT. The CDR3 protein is CASWGGTYLNEQFF. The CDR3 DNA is TGTGCCAGCTGGGGAGGGACATATCTCAATGAGCAGTTCTTC.

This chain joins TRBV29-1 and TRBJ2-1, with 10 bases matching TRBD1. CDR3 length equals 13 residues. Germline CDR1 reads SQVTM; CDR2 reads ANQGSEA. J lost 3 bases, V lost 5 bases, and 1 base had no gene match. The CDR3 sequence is CSVRTGGYNEQFF. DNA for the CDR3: TGCAGCGTTCGGACAGGGGGCTACAATGAGCAGTTCTTC.

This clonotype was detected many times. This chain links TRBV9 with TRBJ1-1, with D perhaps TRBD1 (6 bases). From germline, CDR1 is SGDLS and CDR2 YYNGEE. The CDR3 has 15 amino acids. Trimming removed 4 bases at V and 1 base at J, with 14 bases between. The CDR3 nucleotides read TGTGCCAGCAGCCCAGAGGGGGGATGGAACACTGAAGCTTTCTTT. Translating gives CASSPEGGWNTEAFF.

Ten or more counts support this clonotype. The CDR3 DNA follows: TGTGCCAGCAGTTGGTATCGGCATTTTAGCACAGATACGCAGTATTTT. Its protein product is CASSWYRHFSTDTQYF. The chain joins TRBV6-5 to TRBJ2-3, with D unclear. The CDR3 consists of 16 residues. With 4 bases removed from V and 0 bases from J, the gap between germline ends came to 14 bases. CDR1 is MNHEY, CDR2 SVGAGI, per germline.

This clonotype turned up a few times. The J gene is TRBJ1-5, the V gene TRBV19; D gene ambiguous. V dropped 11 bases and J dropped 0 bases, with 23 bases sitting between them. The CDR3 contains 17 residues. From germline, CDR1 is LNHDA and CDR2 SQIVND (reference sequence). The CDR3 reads CASIGVPPPLSNQPQHF. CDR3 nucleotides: TGTGCCTCAATCGGGGTTCCACCCCCCCTTAGCAATCAGCCCCAGCATTTT.